What follows describes a single T cell receptor (beta chain). Its antigen is currently unknown. This entry comes from a study of shared clonotypes between healthy human individuals. Study overall: Three plates each covered CD4 naive and memory; CD8 naive two, CD8 memory one.

Findings and caveats of the study: Non-shared clonotypes had lower generation probabilities than those shared by all four donors.

Trimming removed 0 bases from V and 10 bases from J, with 10 bases in between. The length of the CDR3 is 13 residues. Germline CDR1 LNHNV, CDR2 YYDKDF (reference sequence). An assay was performed, and its level was deep. Genomic DNA of every subset was divided equally among multiple immunoSEQ plates. The protocol was immunoSEQ multiplex PCR, while the TCRdb copy is restricted to in-frame clones and leaves out a portion. This repertoire shows some 300,000 clones, around 70% found once; its top ten account for 8.5% to 12%. The specimen was memory CD4+ T cells sorted from blood. Documented subset: CD45RA-negative fraction. The origin of this receptor is a man aged 25-40 years in good health. The rearrangement joins TRBV15 to TRBJ2-1; D uncertain. This CDR3 reads CATSRDLLGEQFF. DNA of the CDR3: TGTGCCACCAGCAGAGACCTACTGGGGGAGCAGTTCTTC.